The TCR beta chain under discussion was sequenced for a study of blood T cell repertoires in COVID-19. For the study at large: The United States, Italy and Spain provided the acute and convalescent COVID-19 samples. Nucleic acid was either cDNA or gDNA, and it came from T cells, B-cell-depleted T cells, or PBMCs.

Enrolled during active infection, Seattle patients were then followed longitudinally. A single count supports this clone. Per germline, CDR1 PRHDT and CDR2 FYEKMQ (reference sequence). The CDR3 contains 13 residues. Trimming stripped 5 bases from V and 3 bases from J, with 10 bases between. Original data processing: Quantification of nucleated cells was approximated via reference gene primer amplification. Method: immunoSEQ multiplex PCR; TCRdb's copy keeps in-frame clones and lacks some. From that table come the V and J calls and clone size; the DNA was used to work out D and trimming. Here the sample spans about 340,000 clones, about 88% being singletons.

The clonotype was recovered from a woman aged 60-70 years with COVID-19, enrolled during active disease. V and J are TRBV13 and TRBJ1-2; D possibly corresponds to TRBD1 (6 bases). The specimen sequenced was peripheral blood. DNA of the CDR3: TGTGCCAGCAGCAGAGGGGGACACTATGGCTACACCTTC. Translated, it gives CASSRGGHYGYTF. Supplemented by reference TRBV13 and TRBJ1-2, the full variable domain reads AAGVIQSPRHLIKEKRETATLKCYPIPRHDTVYWYQQGPGQDPQFLISFYEKMQSDKGSIPDRFSAQQFSDYHSELNMSSLELGDSALYFCASSRGGHYGYTFGSGTRLTVV.